This T cell receptor beta chain was identified during a study of blood T cell repertoires in COVID-19 (dated by TCRdb to 2020 to 2021). For the wider study: Collaborator samples came from the United States, Italy and Spain and covered acute and convalescent phases of COVID-19. The prospective study material was composed of cDNA or gDNA derived from T cells, B-cell-depleted T cells, or PBMCs. The repertoires were released in a freely available public database meant as a resource for research on the immune response to SARS-CoV-2. Sample metadata almost always included a de-identified subject ID, COVID-19 status, age in years and sex. Deeply sampled blood TCRbeta repertoires from subjects exposed to, actively infected with, or recovered from COVID-19 were included in the dataset. Where HLA class I and class II types were available, the types were taken from metadata supplied by the sample provider, not from assay-based typing. Samples came from the ongoing ImmuneRACE study (first 160 participants) plus 1,254 subjects from 6 global collaborators. Study-wide conclusions, independent of this receptor: The quantity of clinical and demographic metadata differed by source and by participant and was supplied without curation.

A word on this clone: It has no known antigen specificity. There are no base qualities to consult, and no much larger clone falls within one base.

Whole blood was collected in K2EDTA tubes by collaborating institutions according to the institutions' own protocols. For TCRbeta analysis, collaborators shipped samples in one of three forms: frozen whole blood, isolated PBMCs, or DNA extracted from either of those sample types. TCRbeta CDR3 regions were amplified from genomic DNA using the immunoSEQ Assay, a bias-controlled multiplex PCR. The study's own analysis went as follows. The number of nucleated cells in each sample was estimated by amplification of reference gene primers within the assay. To quantify the absolute abundance of each unique TCRbeta CDR3 rearrangement, sequence reads were collapsed and filtered. Productive Simpson clonality was computed per sample as the square root of Simpson's diversity index over productive rearrangements. This is the immuneACCESS table as TCRdb keeps it, with only in-frame sequences that have V and J called. A part of the clones is gone; compared with another copy, unresolved V genes explain less than half, and the rest is unexplained. Clone size and V and J calls were adopted from that table, with D and trimming inferred from the DNA. Recorded for this sample are roughly 49,000 clones; approximately 84% of them occurred a single time. The top ten clones comprise roughly 4.4% of the sample.

The CDR1 and CDR2 encoded by the germline V gene are SGHRS and YFSETQ. Trimming at the junction amounts to 2 bases on V and 5 bases on J, and the germline ends lie 8 bases apart. The cysteine opens and the phenylalanine closes a CDR3 of 12 amino acids. Only the CDR3 part of the read is kept: 36 bases, read in frame from the first base. The origin of this receptor is a man between 45 and 60 years old with active COVID-19. The specimen sequenced was peripheral blood. Here the chain combines TRBV5-1 and TRBJ2-7; the D gene cannot be resolved reliably. The sequence in DNA is TGCGCCAGCAGCTTATCCTTAAACGAGCAGTACTTC. Its translation is CASSLSLNEQYF.